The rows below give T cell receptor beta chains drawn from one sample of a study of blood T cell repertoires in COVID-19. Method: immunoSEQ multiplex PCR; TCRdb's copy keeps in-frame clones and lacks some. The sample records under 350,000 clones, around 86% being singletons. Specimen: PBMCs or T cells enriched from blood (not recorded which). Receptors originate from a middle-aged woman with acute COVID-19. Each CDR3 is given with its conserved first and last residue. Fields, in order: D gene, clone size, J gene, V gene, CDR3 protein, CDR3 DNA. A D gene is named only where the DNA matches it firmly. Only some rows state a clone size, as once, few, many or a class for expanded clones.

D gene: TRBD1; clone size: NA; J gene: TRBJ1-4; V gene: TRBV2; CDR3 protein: CASSGQGAGEKLFF; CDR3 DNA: TGTGCCAGCAGCGGACAGGGGGCCGGTGAAAAACTGTTTTTT
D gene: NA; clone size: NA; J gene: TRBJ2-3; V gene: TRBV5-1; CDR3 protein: CASNRGKDTQYF; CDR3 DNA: TGCGCCAGCAATCGAGGGAAAGATACGCAGTATTTT
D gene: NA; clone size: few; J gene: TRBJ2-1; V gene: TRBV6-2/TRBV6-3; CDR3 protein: CASSYWSDRTGGDEQFF; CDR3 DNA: TGTGCCAGCAGTTACTGGTCGGACAGGACCGGAGGGGATGAGCAGTTCTTC
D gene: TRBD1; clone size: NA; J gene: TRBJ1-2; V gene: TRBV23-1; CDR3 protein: CATQLGQGSPPGWIGYTF; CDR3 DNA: TGCGCCACCCAGTTAGGACAGGGAAGTCCCCCCGGGTGGATCGGCTACACCTTC
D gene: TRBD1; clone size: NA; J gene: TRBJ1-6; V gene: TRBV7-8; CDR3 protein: CASSLGVGQAYSSYNSPLHF; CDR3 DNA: TGTGCCAGCAGCTTAGGAGTGGGACAGGCCTACAGCTCCTATAATTCACCCCTCCACTTT
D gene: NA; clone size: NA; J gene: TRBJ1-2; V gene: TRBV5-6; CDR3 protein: CASSLGRVGGYTF; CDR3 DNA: TGTGCCAGCAGTCTGGGCAGGGTTGGCGGCTACACCTTC
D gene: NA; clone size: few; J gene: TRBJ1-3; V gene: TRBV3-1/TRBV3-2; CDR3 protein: CASSASRQVRRSAGNTIYF; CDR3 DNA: TGTGCCAGCAGCGCTTCAAGACAGGTGCGGCGGTCGGCTGGAAACACCATATATTTT
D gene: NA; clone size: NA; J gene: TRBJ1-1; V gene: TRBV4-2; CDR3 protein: CASSPAGLTEAFF; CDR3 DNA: TGTGCCAGCAGCCCTGCAGGGTTGACTGAAGCTTTCTTT
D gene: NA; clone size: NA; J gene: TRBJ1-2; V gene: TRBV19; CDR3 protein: CASSWPSVGPGGYTF; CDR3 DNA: TGTGCCAGTAGTTGGCCTTCTGTGGGGCCAGGTGGCTACACCTTC
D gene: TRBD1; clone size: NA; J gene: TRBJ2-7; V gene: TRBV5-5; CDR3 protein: CASSENRGLSYEQYF; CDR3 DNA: TGTGCCAGCAGCGAAAACAGGGGGCTTTCCTACGAGCAGTACTTC
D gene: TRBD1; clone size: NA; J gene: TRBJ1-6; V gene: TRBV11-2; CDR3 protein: CASSLGGQRNSPLHF; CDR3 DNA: TGTGCCAGCTCTCTAGGGGGACAGCGAAATTCACCCCTCCACTTT
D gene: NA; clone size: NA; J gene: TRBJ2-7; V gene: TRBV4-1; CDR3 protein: CASSQVGLGALAYYEQYF; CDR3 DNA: TGCGCCAGCAGCCAAGTTGGCTTGGGCGCCCTGGCTTACTACGAGCAGTACTTC
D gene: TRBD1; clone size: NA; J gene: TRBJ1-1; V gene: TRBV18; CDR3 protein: CASSREFMGQAVNTEAFF; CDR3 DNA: TGTGCCAGCTCCCGAGAATTTATGGGACAGGCGGTGAACACTGAAGCTTTCTTT
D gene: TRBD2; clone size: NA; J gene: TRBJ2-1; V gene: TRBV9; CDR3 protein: CASSVAIISGLAGSYNEQFF; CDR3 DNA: TGTGCCAGCAGCGTAGCGATAATTAGCGGGTTGGCAGGGAGCTACAATGAGCAGTTCTTC
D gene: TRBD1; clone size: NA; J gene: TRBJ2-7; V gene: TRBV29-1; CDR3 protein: CSVSWDRGQLDGEQYF; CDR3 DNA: TGCAGCGTCTCCTGGGACAGGGGGCAGTTAGATGGCGAGCAGTACTTC
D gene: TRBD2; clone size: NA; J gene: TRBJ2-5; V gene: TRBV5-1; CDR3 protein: CASSPGGIAGGETQYF; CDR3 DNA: TGCGCCAGCAGCCCGGGCGGGATAGCGGGGGGAGAGACCCAGTACTTC
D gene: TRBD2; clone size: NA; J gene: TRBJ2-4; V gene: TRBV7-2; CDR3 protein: CASSLKVPAGLDKNIQYF; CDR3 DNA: TGTGCCAGCAGCTTAAAAGTCCCAGCGGGATTGGACAAAAACATTCAGTACTTC
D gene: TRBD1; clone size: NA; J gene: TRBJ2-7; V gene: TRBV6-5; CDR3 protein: CASRWGQEGSYEQYF; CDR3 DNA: TGTGCCAGCAGATGGGGACAGGAAGGCTCCTACGAGCAGTACTTC
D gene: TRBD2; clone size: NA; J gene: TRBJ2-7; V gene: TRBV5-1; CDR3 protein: CASSLEAGLAGGEQYF; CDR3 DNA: TGCGCCAGCAGCTTGGAGGCGGGACTAGCGGGAGGCGAGCAGTACTTC
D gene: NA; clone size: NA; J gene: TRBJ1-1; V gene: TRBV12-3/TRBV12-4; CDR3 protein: CASSWAVITEAFF; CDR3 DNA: TGTGCCAGCAGCTGGGCTGTGATCACTGAAGCTTTCTTT
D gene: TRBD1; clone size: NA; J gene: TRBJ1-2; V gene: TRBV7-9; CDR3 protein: CASSLRQGAGGYTF; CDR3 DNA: TGTGCCAGCAGTCTAAGACAGGGGGCGGGCGGCTACACCTTC
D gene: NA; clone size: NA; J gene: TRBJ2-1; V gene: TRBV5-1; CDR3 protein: CASSPHQTTGEQFF; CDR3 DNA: TGCGCCAGCAGCCCACATCAAACTACAGGGGAGCAGTTCTTC
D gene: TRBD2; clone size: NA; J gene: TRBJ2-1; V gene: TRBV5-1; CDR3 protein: CASSPRTSGTHNNEQFF; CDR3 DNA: TGCGCCAGCAGCCCTAGGACTAGCGGAACACATAACAATGAGCAGTTCTTC
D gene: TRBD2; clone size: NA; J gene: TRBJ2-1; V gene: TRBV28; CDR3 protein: CASSSTGLAYNEQFF; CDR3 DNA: TGTGCCAGCAGTTCTACGGGACTAGCGTACAATGAGCAGTTCTTC
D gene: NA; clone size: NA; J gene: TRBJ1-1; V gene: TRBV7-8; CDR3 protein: CASSFPLGGPPMNTEAFF; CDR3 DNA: TGTGCCAGCAGCTTCCCCCTGGGGGGGCCCCCAATGAACACTGAAGCTTTCTTT
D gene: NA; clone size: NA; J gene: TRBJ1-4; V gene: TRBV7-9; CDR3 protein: CASSPHSGKLFF; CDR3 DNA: TGTGCCAGCAGCCCCCACTCGGGAAAACTGTTTTTT
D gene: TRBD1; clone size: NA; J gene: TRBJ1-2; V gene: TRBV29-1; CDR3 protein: CSVRQGSGYGYTF; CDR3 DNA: TGCAGCGTTCGACAGGGGTCCGGCTATGGCTACACCTTC
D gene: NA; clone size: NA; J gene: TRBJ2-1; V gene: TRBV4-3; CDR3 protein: CASSHTKGQYNEQFF; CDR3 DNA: TGCGCCAGCAGCCATACAAAAGGACAGTACAATGAGCAGTTCTTC
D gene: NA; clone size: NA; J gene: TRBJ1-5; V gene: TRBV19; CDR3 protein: CASSMYYQGLPFRDQPQHF; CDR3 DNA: TGTGCCAGTAGTATGTATTACCAGGGTCTACCTTTTCGGGATCAGCCCCAGCATTTT
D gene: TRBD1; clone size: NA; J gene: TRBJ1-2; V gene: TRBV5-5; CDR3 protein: CASSLDRGLGNYGYTF; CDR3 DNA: TGTGCCAGCAGCTTGGACAGGGGGCTTGGGAACTATGGCTACACCTTC
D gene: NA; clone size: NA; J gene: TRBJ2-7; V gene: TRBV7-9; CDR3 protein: CASSLMGGTYEQYF; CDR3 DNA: TGTGCCAGCAGCTTGATGGGGGGAACTTACGAGCAGTACTTC
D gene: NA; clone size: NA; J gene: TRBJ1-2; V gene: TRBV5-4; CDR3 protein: CASSLKGQGGYTF; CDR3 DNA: TGTGCCAGCAGCTTGAAAGGGCAGGGAGGCTACACCTTC
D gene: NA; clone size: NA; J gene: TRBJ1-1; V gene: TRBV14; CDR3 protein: CASSPGEVNTEAFF; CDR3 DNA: TGTGCCAGCAGCCCCGGGGAGGTGAACACTGAAGCTTTCTTT
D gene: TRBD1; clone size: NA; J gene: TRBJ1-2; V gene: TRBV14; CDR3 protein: CASSAGQGNYGYTF; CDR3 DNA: TGTGCCAGCAGTGCGGGACAGGGGAACTATGGCTACACCTTC
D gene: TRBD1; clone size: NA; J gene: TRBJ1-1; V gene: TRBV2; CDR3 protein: CASSKQGVNTEAFF; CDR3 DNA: TGTGCCAGCAGCAAACAGGGGGTGAACACTGAAGCTTTCTTT
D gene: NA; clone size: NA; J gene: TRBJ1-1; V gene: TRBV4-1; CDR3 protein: CASSRTGSRDTEAFF; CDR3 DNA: TGCGCCAGCAGCCGAACAGGGTCGAGGGACACTGAAGCTTTCTTT
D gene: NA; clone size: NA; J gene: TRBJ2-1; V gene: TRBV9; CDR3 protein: CASSVSSSYNEQFF; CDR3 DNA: TGTGCCAGCAGCGTCTCCAGCTCCTACAATGAGCAGTTCTTC
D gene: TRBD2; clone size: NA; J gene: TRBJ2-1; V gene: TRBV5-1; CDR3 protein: CASSRQPSGRVFSYNEQFF; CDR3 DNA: TGCGCCAGCAGCCGGCAGCCTAGCGGGAGGGTTTTCTCCTACAATGAGCAGTTCTTC
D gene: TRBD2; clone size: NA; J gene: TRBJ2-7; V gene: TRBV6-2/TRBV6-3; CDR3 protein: CASSYPRLAGDYEQYF; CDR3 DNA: TGTGCCAGCAGTTACCCCCGGCTAGCGGGAGACTACGAGCAGTACTTC
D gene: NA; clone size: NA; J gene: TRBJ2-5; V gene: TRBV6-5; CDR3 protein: CASSYGWETQYF; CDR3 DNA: TGTGCCAGCAGTTACGGCTGGGAGACCCAGTACTTC
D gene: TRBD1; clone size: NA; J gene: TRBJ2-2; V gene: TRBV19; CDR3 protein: CASRLRDRSTGELFF; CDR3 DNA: TGTGCCAGTAGGCTCCGGGACAGAAGTACCGGGGAGCTGTTTTTT
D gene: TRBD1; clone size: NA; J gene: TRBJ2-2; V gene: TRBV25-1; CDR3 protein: CASTRGGEAGNTGELFF; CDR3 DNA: TGTGCCAGCACCAGAGGGGGCGAGGCAGGGAACACCGGGGAGCTGTTTTTT
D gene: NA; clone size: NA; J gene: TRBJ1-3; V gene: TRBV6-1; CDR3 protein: CASSVTGTSISGNTIYF; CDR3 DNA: TGTGCCAGCAGTGTCACAGGGACCTCCATCTCCGGAAACACCATATATTTT
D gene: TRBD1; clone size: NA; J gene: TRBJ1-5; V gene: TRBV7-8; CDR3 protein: CASTRQGAGVRGQPQHF; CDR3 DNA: TGTGCCAGTACCAGACAGGGGGCAGGGGTTAGGGGTCAGCCCCAGCATTTT
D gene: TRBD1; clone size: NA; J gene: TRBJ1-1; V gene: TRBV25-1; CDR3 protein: CASSGQAGGWRTEAFF; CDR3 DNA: TGTGCCAGCAGTGGACAGGCAGGGGGCTGGAGGACTGAAGCTTTCTTT
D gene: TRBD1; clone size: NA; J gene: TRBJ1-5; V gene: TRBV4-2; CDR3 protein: CASSQDLRGQGNQPQHF; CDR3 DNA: TGTGCCAGCAGCCAAGACCTTCGGGGACAGGGCAATCAGCCCCAGCATTTT
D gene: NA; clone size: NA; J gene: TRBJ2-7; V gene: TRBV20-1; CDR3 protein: CSASPTPGYKYF; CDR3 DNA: TGCAGTGCTAGTCCTACTCCGGGATACAAGTACTTC
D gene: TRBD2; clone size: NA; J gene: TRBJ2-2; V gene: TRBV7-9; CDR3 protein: CASSLSLAGKVLGELFF; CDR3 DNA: TGTGCCAGCAGCTTATCTCTAGCGGGAAAGGTTTTGGGGGAGCTGTTTTTT
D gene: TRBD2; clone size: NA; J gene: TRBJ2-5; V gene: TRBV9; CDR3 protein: CASSVSPTSGSGRETQYF; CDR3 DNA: TGTGCCAGCAGCGTATCCCCAACTAGCGGGAGTGGGCGAGAGACCCAGTACTTC
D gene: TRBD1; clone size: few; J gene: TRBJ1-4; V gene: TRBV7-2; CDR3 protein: CASSLQGAGNEKLFF; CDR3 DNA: TGTGCCAGCAGCTTACAGGGGGCCGGTAATGAAAAACTGTTTTTT